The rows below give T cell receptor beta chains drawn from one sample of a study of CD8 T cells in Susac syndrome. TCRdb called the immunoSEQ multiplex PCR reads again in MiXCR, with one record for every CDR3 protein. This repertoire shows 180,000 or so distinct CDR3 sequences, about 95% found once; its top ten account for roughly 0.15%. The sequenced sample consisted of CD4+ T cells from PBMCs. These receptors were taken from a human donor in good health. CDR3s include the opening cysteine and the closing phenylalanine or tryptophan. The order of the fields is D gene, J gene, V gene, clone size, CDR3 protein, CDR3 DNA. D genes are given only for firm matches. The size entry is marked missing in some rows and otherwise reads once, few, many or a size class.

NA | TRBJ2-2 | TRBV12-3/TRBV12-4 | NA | CASSLMDSLTGELFF | TGTGCCAGCAGTTTGATGGACAGCCTCACCGGGGAGCTGTTTTTT
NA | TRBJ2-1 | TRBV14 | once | CASSPSTGGHNEQFF | TGTGCCAGCAGCCCCTCTACGGGGGGCCACAATGAGCAGTTCTTC
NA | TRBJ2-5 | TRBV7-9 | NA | CASSLAPNQETQYF | TGTGCCAGCAGCTTAGCGCCCAATCAAGAGACCCAGTACTTC
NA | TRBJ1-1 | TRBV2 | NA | CASSEAGNALSEAFF | TGTGCCAGCAGTGAAGCTGGGAACGCCCTATCTGAAGCTTTCTTT
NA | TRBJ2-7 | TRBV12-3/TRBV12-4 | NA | CASSLGGQLGLYEQYF | TGTGCCAGCAGTTTAGGGGGGCAGTTGGGGCTCTACGAGCAGTACTTC
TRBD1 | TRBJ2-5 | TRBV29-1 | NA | CSVLGQTETQYF | TGCAGCGTTTTGGGACAGACGGAGACCCAGTACTTC
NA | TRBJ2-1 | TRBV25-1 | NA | CASSEGRVWNEQFF | TGTGCCAGCAGTGAAGGTAGGGTTTGGAATGAGCAGTTCTTC
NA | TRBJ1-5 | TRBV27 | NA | CASSPWGGDQPQHF | TGTGCCAGCAGCCCCTGGGGGGGGGATCAGCCCCAGCATTTT
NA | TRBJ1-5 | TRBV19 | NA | CASSNQQGRGNQPQHF | TGTGCCAGTAGTAATCAACAGGGCCGTGGAAATCAGCCCCAGCATTTT
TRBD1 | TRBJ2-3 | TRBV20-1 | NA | CSARDWSRGLTDTQYF | TGCAGTGCTAGAGATTGGTCCAGGGGGCTCACAGATACGCAGTATTTT
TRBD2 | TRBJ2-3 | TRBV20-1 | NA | CSARAAMPLAGGPDTQYF | TGCAGTGCTAGAGCCGCCATGCCCCTAGCGGGGGGGCCGGATACGCAGTATTTT
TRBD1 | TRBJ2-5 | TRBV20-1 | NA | CSAPDRLSYQETQYF | TGCAGTGCTCCGGACAGGTTATCCTACCAAGAGACCCAGTACTTC
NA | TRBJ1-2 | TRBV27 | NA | CASTTGRDNGYTF | TGTGCCAGCACGACGGGACGGGATAATGGCTACACCTTC
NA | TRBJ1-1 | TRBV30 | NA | CAWSIAGAWNTEAFF | TGTGCCTGGAGTATAGCAGGGGCATGGAACACTGAAGCTTTCTTT
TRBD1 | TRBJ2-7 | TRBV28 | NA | CASSLAGTGGDEQYF | TGTGCCAGCAGTTTAGCCGGGACAGGGGGAGACGAGCAGTACTTC
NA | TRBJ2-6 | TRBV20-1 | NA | CSARDRGSGANVLTF | TGCAGTGCTAGAGATCGGGGCTCTGGGGCCAACGTCCTGACTTTC
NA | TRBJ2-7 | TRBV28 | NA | CASRTDKSYEQYF | TGTGCCAGCAGAACGGACAAGAGTTACGAGCAGTACTTC
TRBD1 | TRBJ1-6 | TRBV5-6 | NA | CASSFGQGGSPLHF | TGTGCCAGCAGCTTTGGACAGGGGGGATCACCCCTCCACTTT
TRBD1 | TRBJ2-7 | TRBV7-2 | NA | CASSPLGGTGGYEQYF | TGTGCCAGCAGCCCCCTAGGGGGGACAGGTGGCTACGAGCAGTACTTC
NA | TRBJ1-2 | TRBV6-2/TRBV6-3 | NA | CASSFNYGYTF | TGTGCCAGCAGTTTTAACTATGGCTACACCTTC
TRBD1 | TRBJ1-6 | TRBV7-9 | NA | CASSLGDSFVTLHF | TGTGCCAGCAGCTTAGGGGACAGTTTTGTTACCCTCCACTTT
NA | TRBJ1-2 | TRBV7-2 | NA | CASSPVGSYGYTF | TGTGCCAGCAGCCCGGTGGGGAGCTATGGCTACACCTTC
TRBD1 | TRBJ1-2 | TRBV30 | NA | CAYSVGTGPYGYTF | TGTGCCTACTCGGTCGGGACAGGCCCTTATGGCTACACCTTC
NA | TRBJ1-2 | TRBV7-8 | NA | CASSLGDPWGGYTF | TGTGCCAGCAGCTTAGGGGACCCTTGGGGTGGCTACACCTTC
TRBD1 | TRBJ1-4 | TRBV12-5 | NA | CASGWGQSNEKLFF | TGTGCTAGTGGATGGGGACAGTCTAATGAAAAACTGTTTTTT
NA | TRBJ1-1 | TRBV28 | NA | CASSVSMNTEAFF | TGTGCCAGCAGTGTCTCTATGAACACTGAAGCTTTCTTT
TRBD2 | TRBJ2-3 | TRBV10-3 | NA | CAITKAGGTDTQYF | TGTGCCATCACTAAAGCGGGGGGCACAGATACGCAGTATTTT
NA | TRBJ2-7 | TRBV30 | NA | CAWSASYEQYF | TGTGCCTGGAGTGCCTCCTACGAGCAGTACTTC
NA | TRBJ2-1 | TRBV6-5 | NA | CASSALDEQFF | TGTGCCAGCAGCGCCCTCGATGAGCAGTTCTTC